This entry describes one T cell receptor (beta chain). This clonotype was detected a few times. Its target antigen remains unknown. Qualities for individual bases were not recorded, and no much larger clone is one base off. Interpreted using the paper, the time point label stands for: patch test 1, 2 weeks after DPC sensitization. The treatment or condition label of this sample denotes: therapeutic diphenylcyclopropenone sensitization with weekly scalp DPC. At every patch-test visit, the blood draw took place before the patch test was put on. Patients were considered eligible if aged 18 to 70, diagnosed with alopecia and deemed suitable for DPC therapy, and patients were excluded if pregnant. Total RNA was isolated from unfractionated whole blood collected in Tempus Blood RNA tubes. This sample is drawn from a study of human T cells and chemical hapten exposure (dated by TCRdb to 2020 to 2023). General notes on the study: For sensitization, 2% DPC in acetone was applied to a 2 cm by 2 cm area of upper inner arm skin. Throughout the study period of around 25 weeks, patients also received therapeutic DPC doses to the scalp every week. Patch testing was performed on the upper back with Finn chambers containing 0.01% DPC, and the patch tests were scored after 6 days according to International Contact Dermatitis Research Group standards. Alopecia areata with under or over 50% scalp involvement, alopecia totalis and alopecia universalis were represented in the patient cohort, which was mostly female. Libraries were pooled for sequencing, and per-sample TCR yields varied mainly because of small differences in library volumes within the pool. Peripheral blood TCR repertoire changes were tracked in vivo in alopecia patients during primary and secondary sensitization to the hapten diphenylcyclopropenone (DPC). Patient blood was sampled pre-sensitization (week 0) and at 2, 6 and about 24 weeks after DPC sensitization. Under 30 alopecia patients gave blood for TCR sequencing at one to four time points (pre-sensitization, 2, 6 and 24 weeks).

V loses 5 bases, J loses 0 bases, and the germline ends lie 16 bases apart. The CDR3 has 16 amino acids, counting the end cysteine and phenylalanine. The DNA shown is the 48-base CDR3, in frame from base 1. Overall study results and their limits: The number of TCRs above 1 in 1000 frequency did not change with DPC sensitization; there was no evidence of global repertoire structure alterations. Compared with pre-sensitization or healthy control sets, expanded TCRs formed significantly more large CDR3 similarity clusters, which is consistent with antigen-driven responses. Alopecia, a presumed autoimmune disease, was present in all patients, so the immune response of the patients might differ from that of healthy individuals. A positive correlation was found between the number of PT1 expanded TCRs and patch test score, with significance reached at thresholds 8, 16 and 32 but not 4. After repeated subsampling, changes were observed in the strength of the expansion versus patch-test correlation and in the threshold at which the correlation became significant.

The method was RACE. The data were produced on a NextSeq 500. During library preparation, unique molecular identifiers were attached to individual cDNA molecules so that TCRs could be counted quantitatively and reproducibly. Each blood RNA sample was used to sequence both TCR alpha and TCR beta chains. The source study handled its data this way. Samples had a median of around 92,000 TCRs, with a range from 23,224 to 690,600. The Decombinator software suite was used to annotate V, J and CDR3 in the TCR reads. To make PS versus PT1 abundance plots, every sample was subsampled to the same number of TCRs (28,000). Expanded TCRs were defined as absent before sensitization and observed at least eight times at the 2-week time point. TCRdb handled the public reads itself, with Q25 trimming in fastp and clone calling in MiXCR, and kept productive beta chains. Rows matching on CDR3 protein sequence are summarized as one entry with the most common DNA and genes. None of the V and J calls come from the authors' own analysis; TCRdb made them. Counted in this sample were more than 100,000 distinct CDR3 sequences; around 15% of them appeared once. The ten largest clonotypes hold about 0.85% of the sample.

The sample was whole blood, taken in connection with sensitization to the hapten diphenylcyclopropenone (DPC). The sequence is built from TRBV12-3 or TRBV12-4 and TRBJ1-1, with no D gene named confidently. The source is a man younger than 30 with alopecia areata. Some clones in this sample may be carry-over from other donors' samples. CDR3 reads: CASSPGRTLMNTEAFF. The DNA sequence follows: TGTGCCAGCAGTCCCGGACGGACGCTCATGAACACTGAAGCTTTCTTT.